What follows are 19 T cell receptor beta chains derived from one specimen sequenced in a study of blood T cell repertoires in COVID-19. TCRdb's table, derived via immunoSEQ multiplex PCR, lists solely in-frame clones and lacks some. The data hold under 200,000 clones, with 88% observed a single time. Specimen: peripheral blood. The receptors were sampled from a man between 60 and 70 years old with acute or convalescent COVID-19.

This clone has a single count. The chain uses TRBV4-3 and TRBJ2-3, with D perhaps TRBD1 (6 bases). Trimming pared 1 base from V and 3 bases from J, leaving 11 bases between. Germline assignment: CDR1 LGHNA and CDR2 YSLEER. The CDR3 runs to 15 residues. Here the CDR3 DNA reads TGCGCCAGCAGCCAAGTAACCCAGGGGACAGATACGCAGTATTTT. Its translation is CASSQVTQGTDTQYF.

The genes are TRBV29-1 and TRBJ1-1, with a possible D match to TRBD1 (6 bases). The CDR3 has 14 amino acids. Germline V gives CDR1 SQVTM, CDR2 ANQGSEA. The V end lost 7 bases, the J end lost 5 bases, and 20 bases lay between the germline ends. The CDR3 region is CSAGSRGAGTEAFF. CDR3 in DNA: TGCAGCGCCGGCTCCCGGGGGGCGGGAACTGAAGCTTTCTTT.

This clone is a singleton in its sample. J is TRBJ1-1 and V is TRBV6-5; 8 nucleotides match TRBD1. The CDR3 spans 13 residues. CDR1 is MNHEY and CDR2 is SVGAGI in the germline V gene. V lost 8 bases and J lost 3; bases outside the gene matches: 5. The CDR3 bases are TGTGCCAGCGGGGACAGGACGGACACTGAAGCTTTCTTT. The encoded protein is CASGDRTDTEAFF.

The rearrangement joins TRBV5-6 to TRBJ1-1; a possible D gene is TRBD1 (5 bases). Trimming left V 1 base short and J 0 bases short, with 13 bases between. The V gene's germline CDR1 is SGHDT and CDR2 YYEEEE. The CDR3 consists of 16 residues. As DNA, the CDR3 is TGTGCCAGCAGCTTGTCGGTTGGCAGGGTGAACACTGAAGCTTTCTTT. It yields the protein CASSLSVGRVNTEAFF.

This sequence joins TRBV7-2 and TRBJ1-1; D uncertain. The V end was cut by 1 base, the J end by 7 bases, with 10 bases between. The CDR3 has 13 residues. The germline gives CDR1 SGHTA, CDR2 FQGNSA. This CDR3 reads CASSLDARGEAFF. CDR3 DNA sequence: TGTGCCAGCAGCTTAGACGCCCGAGGTGAAGCTTTCTTT.

The count of this clone is one. The rearrangement joins TRBV6-2 or TRBV6-3 to TRBJ1-5, with 7 bases fitting TRBD1. The CDR3 runs 18 residues. Trimming at V came to 6 bases and at J to 1 base, leaving 15 bases not matched to a gene. Germline V gene data show CDR1 as MNHEY and CDR2 as SVGEGT. The CDR3 nucleotides are TGTGCCAGCAGCTCCGGGACAGTCTTGGAGGGAAGCAATCAGCCCCAGCATTTT. Translation gives CASSSGTVLEGSNQPQHF.

J is TRBJ1-3 and V is TRBV5-1, with 8 bases fitting TRBD1. Germline trimming cut 4 bases from V and 2 bases from J; bases unmatched to any gene: 2. Per germline, CDR1 SGHRS and CDR2 YFSETQ. This CDR3 contains 14 residues. CDR3 coding DNA: TGCGCCAGCAGCACACAGGGGGCTGGAAACACCATATATTTT. Its protein is CASSTQGAGNTIYF. The full variable domain, completed using reference TRBV5-1 and TRBJ1-3, is KAGVTQTPRYLIKTRGQQVTLSCSPISGHRSVSWYQQTPGQGLQFLFEYFSETQRNKGNFPGRFSGRQFSNSRSEMNVSTLELGDSALYLCASSTQGAGNTIYFGEGSWLTVV.

J is TRBJ1-4 and V is TRBV6-1; 7 bases align to TRBD1. After removal of 3 bases from V and 8 bases from J, the junction contained 9 bases not matched to a gene. Germline values: CDR1 MNHNS, CDR2 SASEGT. This CDR3 is built from 15 residues. The CDR3 region has the DNA TGTGCCAGCAGTGATCCCAGGACAGGAGGGGAAAAACTGTTTTTT. Translating it yields CASSDPRTGGEKLFF.

The chain links TRBV30 to TRBJ1-1; 9 bases are a match to TRBD1. CDR1 is GTSNPN, CDR2 SVGIG, per germline (reference sequence). J gave up 5 bases and V 4 bases, and 14 bases lay outside the gene matches. The CDR3 has 16 residues. CDR3 protein: CAWKGLIQGARTEAFF. Here the CDR3 DNA reads TGTGCCTGGAAAGGCCTGATACAGGGGGCGCGGACTGAAGCTTTCTTT. Drawing the rest from reference TRBV30 and TRBJ1-1, the complete variable domain is SQTIHQWPATLVQPVGSPLSLECTVEGTSNPNLYWYRQAAGRGLQLLFYSVGIGQISSEVPQNLSASRPQDRQFILSSKKLLLSDSGFYLCAWKGLIQGARTEAFFGQGTRLTVV.

CDR3 sequence reads: CASLFGWLNTEAFF. The CDR3 nucleotides are TGTGCCAGCCTTTTCGGGTGGCTGAACACTGAAGCTTTCTTT. The rearrangement links TRBV5-5 to TRBJ1-1; D not resolved. Germline CDR1 SGHKS, CDR2 YYEKEE (reference sequence). V was clipped by 7 bases and J by 0 bases, with 13 bases between them. This CDR3 is 14 amino acids long.

The genes are TRBV5-1 and TRBJ2-1; 9 bases agree with TRBD2. This CDR3 is built from 15 residues. V was clipped by 4 bases and J by 5 bases; unmatched bases: 7. Germline CDR1 SGHRS, CDR2 YFSETQ. Here the CDR3 reads CASSVSGRPDNEQFF. CDR3 nucleotides: TGCGCCAGCAGCGTGAGCGGGAGGCCAGACAATGAGCAGTTCTTC.

The V and J genes are TRBV6-5 and TRBJ2-1, with 9 bases lining up with TRBD2. The germline V gene encodes CDR1 MNHEY and CDR2 SVGAGI. V trimming: 0 bases; J trimming: 5 bases; junction bases outside the gene matches: 2. The CDR3 consists of 15 residues. The CDR3 sequence is CASSYSGTSNNEQFF. The CDR3 nucleotides are TGTGCCAGCAGTTACTCCGGGACTAGCAACAATGAGCAGTTCTTC.

This chain connects TRBV19 to TRBJ1-5; the D gene is possibly TRBD1 (6 bases). Germline CDR1 is LNHDA and CDR2 is SQIVND (reference sequence). V was cut by 3 bases and J by 2 bases, with 14 bases left in between. The CDR3 sequence is 16 residues long. The CDR3 sequence is CASSITGGGGNQPQHF. For the CDR3, the DNA is TGTGCCAGTAGTATCACGGGGGGCGGTGGCAATCAGCCCCAGCATTTT.

The count of this clone is one. The J gene is TRBJ1-1, the V gene TRBV24-1; a possible D gene is TRBD1 (5 bases). Trimming shortened V by 2 bases and J by 6 bases, and 6 bases separated the two germline ends. This CDR3 has 12 amino acids. Looked up from germline, CDR1 is KGHDR and CDR2 is SFDVKD. As DNA, the CDR3 is TGTGCCACCAGTGATTGGGGGGCTGAAGCTTTCTTT. This gives the protein CATSDWGAEAFF.

This chain links TRBV19 with TRBJ1-4; 7 nucleotides align to TRBD1. CDR1 and CDR2 (germline): LNHDA, SQIVND (reference sequence). The CDR3 has 15 residues. J lost 10 bases, V lost 4 bases, and 12 bases had no gene match. The CDR3 DNA is TGTGCCAGTAGTAACCTCCAGGGGGGTAAGAGAAAACTGTTTTTT. Residues: CASSNLQGGKRKLFF.

This rearrangement joins TRBV9 to TRBJ2-2; 9 bases fit TRBD2. Trimming at V came to 3 bases and at J to 7 bases, leaving 13 bases not matched to a gene. Germline CDR1 is SGDLS and CDR2 is YYNGEE. The CDR3 runs to 17 residues. CDR3 nucleotide sequence: TGTGCCAGCAGCGCATCGGGCGGGGGGGCCCGAATCGGGGAGCTGTTTTTT. Translating gives CASSASGGGARIGELFF.

The chain carries TRBV18 and TRBJ2-7; TRBD1 might be the D (7 bases). Germline-derived CDR1 and CDR2 are KGHSH and LQKENI. V lost 4 bases and J lost 5, with 15 bases in between. This CDR3 contains 14 residues. CDR3 loop: CASSQGVRGDEQYF. The CDR3 nucleotides read TGTGCCAGCTCACAAGGGGTCAGGGGGGACGAGCAGTACTTC.

This chain connects TRBV5-4 to TRBJ2-2, with 9 bases that match TRBD1. The germline CDR1 and CDR2 sequences are SGHNT and YYREEE (reference sequence). Germline trimming cut 3 bases from V and 7 bases from J; bases unmatched to any gene: 7. This CDR3 spans 15 amino acids. CDR3 residues: CASSSRGQGYGELFF. CDR3 DNA: TGTGCCAGCAGCTCCAGGGGACAGGGATACGGGGAGCTGTTTTTT.

CDR3 loop: CASSQGWVAGNEKLFF. The CDR3 DNA reads as TGTGCCAGCAGCCAAGGATGGGTGGCAGGGAACGAAAAACTGTTTTTT. The gene calls are TRBV3-1 (or the pseudogene TRBV3-2) and TRBJ1-4; tentative D call: TRBD1 (5 bases). V lost 1 base, J lost 8 bases, and 17 bases lay in between. Germline assignment: CDR1 LGHDT and CDR2 YNNKEL (reference sequence). The CDR3 consists of 16 residues.